This entry is about one TCR beta chain. Its specificity is unknown. Profiled with immunoSEQ multiplex PCR; TCRdb holds only in-frame clones, not every one. Of about 98,000 clones in the sample, 86% were seen once. The CDR3 runs to 13 residues. The germline V gene has CDR1 SGHRS and CDR2 YFSETQ. V was pared by 0 bases and J by 5 bases, with 8 bases between. This sample was taken from a study of T cell responses to AZD1222 COVID-19 vaccine. Study-wide results and limits: The donor group comprised mostly white British people and more females; the analysis possibly underestimated clonal diversity. After the peak T cell response, and only then, were repertoires sampled. Seropositive AZD1222 recipients at baseline numbered only five or six.

The rearrangement joins TRBV5-1 to TRBJ1-1, with D perhaps matching TRBD1 (6 bases). The TCR was taken from an adult in good health. The sequencing here drew on peripheral blood, taken on day 0 of AZD1222 vaccination. The CDR3 is CASSLDRVTEAFF. The CDR3 DNA is TGCGCCAGCAGCTTGGACAGGGTGACTGAAGCTTTCTTT.